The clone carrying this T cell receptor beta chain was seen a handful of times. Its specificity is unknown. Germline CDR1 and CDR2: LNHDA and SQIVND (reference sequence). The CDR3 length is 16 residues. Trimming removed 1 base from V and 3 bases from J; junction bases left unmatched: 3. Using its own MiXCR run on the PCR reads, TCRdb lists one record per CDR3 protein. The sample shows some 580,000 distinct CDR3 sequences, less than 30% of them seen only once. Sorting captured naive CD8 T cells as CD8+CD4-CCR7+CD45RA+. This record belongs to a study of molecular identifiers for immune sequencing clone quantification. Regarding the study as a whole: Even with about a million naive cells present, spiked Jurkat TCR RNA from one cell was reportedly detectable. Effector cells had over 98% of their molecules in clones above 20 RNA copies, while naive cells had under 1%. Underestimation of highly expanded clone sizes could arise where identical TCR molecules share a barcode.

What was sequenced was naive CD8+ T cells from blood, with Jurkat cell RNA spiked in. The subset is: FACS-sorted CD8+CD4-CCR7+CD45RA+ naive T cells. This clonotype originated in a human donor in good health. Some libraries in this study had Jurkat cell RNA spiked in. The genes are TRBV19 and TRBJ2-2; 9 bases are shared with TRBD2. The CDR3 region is CASSIVGGGDTGELFF. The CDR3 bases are TGTGCCAGTAGTATAGTGGGCGGGGGGGACACCGGGGAGCTGTTTTTT.